The clone carrying this T cell receptor beta chain showed up many times. What it recognizes is unknown. The library was built for alpha chains, so this beta chain is an off-target read and its size means little. Each TCR cDNA molecule carried a unique molecular identifier. In TCRdb, the 5' RACE reads were re-called with MiXCR into one record per CDR3 protein. The table shows around 18,000 distinct CDR3 sequences, with almost 6% occurring only once. The sample comes from a study of spatial heterogeneity in lung cancer. On the study more broadly: Strong correlation linked TCR transcript counts in tumor regions to a T cell module score derived from matched bulk RNA-seq. Study outcomes and limitations: Mutation tallies in tumors tracked expanded intratumoral alpha and beta TCR counts.

From germline, CDR1 is SEHNR and CDR2 FQNEAQ (reference sequence). CDR3 size: 14 residues. V lost 5 bases, J lost 6 bases, and 17 bases lay in between. Time point here: sample taken at primary tumor resection. Donors were around 70 untreated early-stage non-small cell lung cancer patients. The authors sequenced whole RNA from tumor, nontumor lung or frozen PBMC without sorting. The chain has TRBV7-9 and TRBJ2-7; maybe TRBD1 (6 bases). The source was lung tumor tissue, collected at surgery. This TCR was recovered from a female donor with early-stage non-small cell lung cancer. CDR3 DNA: TGTGCCAGCAGCCATAAGGGACACTTCTCCGAGCAGTACTTC. Translated: CASSHKGHFSEQYF.